This T cell receptor beta chain was identified in a study of cytomegalovirus exposure and HLA in healthy donors. Findings of the study overall: The tendency of first-cohort TCR clusters to co-occur in the 100 to 150 validation repertoires emerged from a later analysis.

From germline, CDR1 is SGHNT and CDR2 YYREEE (reference sequence). The CDR3 is made up of 15 amino acids. V was pared by 5 bases and J by 1 base, with 3 bases of the junction left unmatched. This clone was seen a single time. Its antigen is not known. This sample includes further DNA sequences coding for the same CDR3. Clones were sequenced by immunoSEQ multiplex PCR, and TCRdb holds only the in-frame ones, with some missing. This sample has 200,000 to 300,000 clones; 75% to 90% occur once, and the top ten carry over 0.95%. The rearrangement links TRBV5-4 to TRBJ2-1; 10 bases are shared with TRBD2. The clonotype originates from a woman aged 25 to 39 in good health and CMV-seropositive. The sequencing input was PBMCs. The CDR3 nucleotides read TGTGCCAGCAGGTCTAGCGGGAGTTCCTACAATGAGCAGTTCTTC. This encodes CASRSSGSSYNEQFF.